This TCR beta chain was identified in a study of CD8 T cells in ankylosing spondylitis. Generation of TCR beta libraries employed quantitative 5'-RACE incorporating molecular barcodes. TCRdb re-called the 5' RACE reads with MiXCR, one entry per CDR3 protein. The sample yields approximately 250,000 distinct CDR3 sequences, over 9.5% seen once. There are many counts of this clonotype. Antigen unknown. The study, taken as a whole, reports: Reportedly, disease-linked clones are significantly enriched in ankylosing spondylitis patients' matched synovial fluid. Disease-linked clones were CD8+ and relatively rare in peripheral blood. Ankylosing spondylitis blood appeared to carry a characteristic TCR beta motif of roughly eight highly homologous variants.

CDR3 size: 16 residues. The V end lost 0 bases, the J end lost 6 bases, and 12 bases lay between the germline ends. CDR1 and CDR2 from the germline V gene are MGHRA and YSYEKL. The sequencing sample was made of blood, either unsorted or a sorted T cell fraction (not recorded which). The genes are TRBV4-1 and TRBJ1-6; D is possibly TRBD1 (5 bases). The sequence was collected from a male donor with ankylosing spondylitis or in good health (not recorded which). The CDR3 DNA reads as TGCGCCAGCAGCCAAGATCCCAGGGCGGGTAATTCACCCCTCCACTTT. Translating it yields CASSQDPRAGNSPLHF.